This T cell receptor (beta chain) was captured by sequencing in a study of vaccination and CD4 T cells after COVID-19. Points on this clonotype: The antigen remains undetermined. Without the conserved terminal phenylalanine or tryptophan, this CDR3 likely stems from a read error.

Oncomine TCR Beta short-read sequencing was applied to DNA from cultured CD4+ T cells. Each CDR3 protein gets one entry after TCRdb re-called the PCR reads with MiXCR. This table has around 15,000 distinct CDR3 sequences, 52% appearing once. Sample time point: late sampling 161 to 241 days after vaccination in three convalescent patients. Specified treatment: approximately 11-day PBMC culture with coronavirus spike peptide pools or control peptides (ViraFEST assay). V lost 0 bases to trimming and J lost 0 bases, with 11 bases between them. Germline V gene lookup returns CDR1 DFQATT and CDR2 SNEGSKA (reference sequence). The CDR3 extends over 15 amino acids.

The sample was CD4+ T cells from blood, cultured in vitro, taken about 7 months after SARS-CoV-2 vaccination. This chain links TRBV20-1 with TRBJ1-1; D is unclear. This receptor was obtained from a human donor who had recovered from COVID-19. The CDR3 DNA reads TGCAGTGCTAGAGATGCGGAGACCTTGAACACTGAAGCTTTCTCT. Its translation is CSARDAETLNTEAFS.